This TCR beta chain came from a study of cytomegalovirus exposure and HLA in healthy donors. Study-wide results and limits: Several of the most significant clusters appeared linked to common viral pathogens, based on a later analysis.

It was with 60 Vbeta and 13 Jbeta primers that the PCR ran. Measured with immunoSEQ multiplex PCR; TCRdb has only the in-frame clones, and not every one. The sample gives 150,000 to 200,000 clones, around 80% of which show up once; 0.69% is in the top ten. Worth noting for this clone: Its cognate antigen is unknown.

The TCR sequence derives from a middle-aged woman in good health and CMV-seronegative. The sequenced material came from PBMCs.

CDR3: CASSRDRDYEQYF. DNA of the CDR3: TGTGCCAGCAGTCGGGACAGGGACTACGAGCAGTACTTC. J is TRBJ2-7 and V is TRBV6-1, with 9 positions matching TRBD1. Germline CDR1 MNHNS, CDR2 SASEGT. This CDR3 contains 13 residues. V lost 5 bases, J lost 3 bases, and 2 bases stayed unmatched.